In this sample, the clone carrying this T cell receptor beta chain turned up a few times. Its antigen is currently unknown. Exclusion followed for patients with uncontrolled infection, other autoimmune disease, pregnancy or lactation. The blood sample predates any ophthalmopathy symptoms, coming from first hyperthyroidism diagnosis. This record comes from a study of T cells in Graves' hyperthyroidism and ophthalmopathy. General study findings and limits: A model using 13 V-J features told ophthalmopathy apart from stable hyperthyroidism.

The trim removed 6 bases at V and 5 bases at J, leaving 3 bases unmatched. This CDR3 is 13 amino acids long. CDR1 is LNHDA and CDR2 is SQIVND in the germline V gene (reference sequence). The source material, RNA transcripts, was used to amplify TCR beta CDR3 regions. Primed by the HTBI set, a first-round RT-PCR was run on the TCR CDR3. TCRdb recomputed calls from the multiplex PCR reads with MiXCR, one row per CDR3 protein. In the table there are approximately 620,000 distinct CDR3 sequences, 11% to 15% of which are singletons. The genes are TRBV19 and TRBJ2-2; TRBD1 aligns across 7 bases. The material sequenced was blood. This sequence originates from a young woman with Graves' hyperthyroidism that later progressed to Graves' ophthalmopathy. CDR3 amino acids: CASSPTGTGELFF. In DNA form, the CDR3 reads TGTGCCAGTAGCCCGACAGGGACCGGGGAGCTGTTTTTT.